The count of the clone carrying this T cell receptor (beta chain) is one. The antigen remains undetermined. The data originate from a study of shared clonotypes between healthy human individuals. Trimming removed 3 bases from V and 5 bases from J; junction bases left unmatched: 7. The germline CDR1 and CDR2 sequences are ENHRY and SYGVKD. The CDR3 has 15 amino acids. Study-level points and caveats: It was observed that roughly 5% of naive CD4 clonotypes were shared across a few donors. Memory subsets had estimated richness that was generally smaller than that of naive subsets.

The naive CD8 population came from CD45RO-negative cells selected for CCR7, without terminally differentiated effector memory CD45RA+ cells. Sequencing was performed with immunoSEQ multiplex PCR; in TCRdb, only in-frame clones are kept and a portion is missing. This table has about 2.1 million clones, roughly 95% appearing once. The chain joins TRBV10-3 to TRBJ2-3; TRBD2 matches 8 bases. The sequencing sample was made of naive CD8+ T cells from PBMCs. This receptor was taken from a man aged 18 to 30 in good health. Some clones in this sample may be carry-over from other donors' samples. CDR3 sequence: CAISDLAGGEDTQYF. The CDR3 coding sequence is TGTGCCATCAGTGACTTGGCGGGGGGAGAAGATACGCAGTATTTT.